The 25 T cell receptor beta chains in this list originate from one sample, sequenced in a study of T cell changes during pregnancy in multiple sclerosis (dated 2019 in TCRdb). Libraries were built with the immunoSEQ multiplex PCR assay. Not all clones reach the TCRdb copy of this immuneACCESS table, which keeps in-frame sequences only. Checked studies attribute under half of the gap to unresolved V genes and leave the rest unexplained. This sample comprises tens of thousands of clones, about 91% of them detected only once. In total, the top ten clones hold around 10% of the sample. The sequencing here drew on CD8+ T cells from peripheral blood mononuclear cells, taken after pregnancy. The receptor source for this set is a female donor with multiple sclerosis, enrolled in a pregnancy study.

This clone occurred a few times. The chain uses TRBV28 and TRBJ1-2; 9 bases are a match to TRBD1. CDR1 MDHEN and CDR2 SYDVKM come from the germline V gene. After removal of 5 bases from V and 2 bases from J, the junction contained 0 bases not matched to a gene. The CDR3 sequence is 13 residues long. In nucleotides, the CDR3 is TGTGCCAGCAGTGGGACAGGGAACTATGGCTACACCTTC. This translates into CASSGTGNYGYTF.

The chain combines TRBV2 with TRBJ2-3, with D maybe TRBD2 (6 bases). The CDR3 has 14 amino acids. Between the trimmed V and J ends, which lost 9 bases and 1 base, there was a span of 14 bases. Germline CDR1 SNHLY, CDR2 FYNNEI. CDR3 sequence (DNA): TGTGCCAGTGAAGGGGAGGATGGCACAGATACGCAGTATTTT. Translating it yields CASEGEDGTDTQYF.

J is TRBJ2-7 and V is TRBV7-9, with D unresolved. Germline-derived CDR1 and CDR2 are SEHNR and FQNEAQ (reference sequence). This CDR3 has 12 amino acids. Trimming pared 3 bases from V and 2 bases from J, leaving 5 bases between. CDR3 protein: CASSFSPYEQYF. The CDR3 DNA reads as TGTGCCAGCAGCTTTAGTCCCTACGAGCAGTACTTC.

The chain has TRBV7-8 and TRBJ2-7, with D hard to call. The V and J ends lost 1 base and 2 bases respectively, with 15 bases between them. CDR3 length: 16 amino acids. Germline loops: CDR1 SGHVS, CDR2 FQNEAQ. The chain's CDR3 is CASSLGAGDGTYEQYF. The CDR3 DNA reads TGTGCCAGCAGCTTAGGGGCAGGCGACGGAACCTACGAGCAGTACTTC.

V and J are TRBV27 and TRBJ2-7, with D possibly being TRBD1 (5 bases). V lost 3 bases, J lost 3 bases, and 15 bases lay in between. The germline gives CDR1 MNHEY, CDR2 SMNVEV (reference sequence). The CDR3 runs 15 residues. The chain's CDR3 is CASSFRIQGNYEQYF. The CDR3, as DNA: TGTGCCAGCAGTTTTAGGATTCAGGGAAACTACGAGCAGTACTTC.

V usage is TRBV7-2 and J usage is TRBJ1-5; 9 bases agree with TRBD1. This CDR3 has 15 residues. V gave up 4 bases and J gave up 6 bases; unmatched junction bases: 7. Per the germline V gene, CDR1 is SGHTA and CDR2 is FQGNSA. CDR3 coding DNA: TGTGCCAGCAGCTCCACAGGGGGCAGCGGTCAGCCCCAGCATTTT. This sequence encodes CASSSTGGSGQPQHF.

The gene calls are TRBV19 and TRBJ1-2; maybe TRBD1 (6 bases). The CDR3 loop spans 16 amino acids. CDR1 is LNHDA, CDR2 SQIVND, per germline (reference sequence). V lost 5 bases and J lost 2, with 18 bases in between. The CDR3 sequence is CASSFTTGYWNYGYTF. In nucleotides, the CDR3 is TGTGCCAGTAGTTTTACCACAGGGTATTGGAACTATGGCTACACCTTC.

As regards this clone: Other DNA sequences in the sample encode the same CDR3. This rearrangement joins TRBV9 to TRBJ1-1; the D gene is possibly TRBD1 (5 bases). Trimming shortened V by 0 bases and J by 5 bases, and 11 bases separated the two germline ends. Germline assignment: CDR1 SGDLS and CDR2 YYNGEE. This CDR3 has 14 amino acids. The CDR3 loop reads CASSVGGVRTEAFF. In DNA form, the CDR3 reads TGTGCCAGCAGCGTAGGGGGGGTGAGGACTGAAGCTTTCTTT.

The chain couples TRBV27 to TRBJ2-7; 12 bases are shared with TRBD2. From germline, CDR1 is MNHEY and CDR2 SMNVEV (reference sequence). This CDR3 has 14 residues. Trimming at V came to 6 bases and at J to 2 bases, leaving 2 bases not matched to a gene. CDR3 DNA: TGTGCCAGCAGAGGACTAGCGGGACCCTACGAGCAGTACTTC. This gives the protein CASRGLAGPYEQYF.

V gene TRBV29-1 combines with J gene TRBJ2-7; 8 bases align to TRBD1. V lost 7 bases, J lost 6 bases, and 8 bases stayed unmatched. This CDR3 contains 12 residues. CDR1 and CDR2 from the germline V gene are SQVTM and ANQGSEA. The CDR3 sequence is CSARTGLVEQYF. CDR3 nucleotide sequence: TGCAGCGCCAGGACAGGGTTGGTCGAGCAGTACTTC.

The rearrangement links TRBV7-9 to TRBJ2-1; 9 bases line up with TRBD1. Trimming removed 5 bases from V and 9 bases from J; junction bases left unmatched: 11. Germline V gives CDR1 SEHNR, CDR2 FQNEAQ (reference sequence). The CDR3 spans 15 residues. The CDR3 coding sequence is TGTGCCAGCAGCACACAGGGGGCGGTAGTAAGTGAGCAGTTCTTC. This gives the protein CASSTQGAVVSEQFF.

This sequence joins TRBV5-1 and TRBJ1-1; 9 bases are shared with TRBD1. CDR3 length equals 16 residues. Unmatched junction bases numbered 11, after V lost 1 base and J lost 7 bases. Germline values: CDR1 SGHRS, CDR2 YFSETQ. DNA for the CDR3: TGCGCCAGCAGCTTGAGACAGGGGGAGTATAGTAATGAAGCTTTCTTT. Its protein product is CASSLRQGEYSNEAFF.

This clone was recorded once. The chain uses TRBV11-2 and TRBJ2-1, with 8 bases identical to TRBD1. The CDR3 has 13 amino acids. Per germline, CDR1 SGHAT and CDR2 FQNNGV. V lost 4 bases and J lost 6; bases outside the gene matches: 2. CDR3 sequence: CASSSDRGNEQFF. In DNA, the CDR3 is TGTGCCAGCAGCTCCGACAGGGGCAATGAGCAGTTCTTC.

J is TRBJ1-1 and V is TRBV10-3; D is possibly TRBD1 (5 bases). This CDR3 has 14 amino acids. The germline V and J ends were trimmed by 2 bases and 3 bases, with 10 bases remaining between them. Germline values: CDR1 ENHRY, CDR2 SYGVKD. The chain's CDR3 is CAISETGPDTEAFF. CDR3 sequence (DNA): TGTGCCATCAGTGAGACAGGACCTGACACTGAAGCTTTCTTT.

DNA of the CDR3: TGTGCCAGCAGCTTTAAGCGGGAGGTTTCCTACGAGCAGTACTTC. Protein product: CASSFKREVSYEQYF. J is TRBJ2-7 and V is TRBV7-9, with 9 bases fitting TRBD2. CDR3 length: 15 residues. Germline assignment: CDR1 SEHNR and CDR2 FQNEAQ (reference sequence). The J segment lost 1 base and the V segment lost 3 bases, leaving 4 bases of the junction unmatched.

The chain joins TRBV7-7 to TRBJ2-5; 11 bases match TRBD1. The CDR3 is 16 residues long. Germline assignment: CDR1 SSHAT and CDR2 FNYEAQ (reference sequence). Trimming at V came to 5 bases and at J to 3 bases, leaving 8 bases not matched to a gene. CDR3 amino acids: CASSHLPGQGEETQYF. CDR3 DNA: TGTGCCAGCAGCCACCTTCCGGGACAGGGGGAAGAGACCCAGTACTTC.

This rearrangement joins TRBV10-3 to TRBJ2-2, with 13 bases identical to TRBD2. Germline CDR1 is ENHRY and CDR2 is SYGVKD. The CDR3 runs 19 residues. Trimming removed 6 bases from V and 0 bases from J; junction bases left unmatched: 10. CDR3 region: CAIRNKLAGGPSNTGELFF. DNA of the CDR3: TGTGCCATCAGGAACAAACTAGCGGGAGGGCCCTCGAACACCGGGGAGCTGTTTTTT.

The chain employs TRBV7-8 and TRBJ2-1; TRBD2 matches at 9 bases. V shed 6 bases, J shed 4 bases, and the junction held 13 bases outside the gene matches. Germline CDR1 reads SGHVS; CDR2 reads FQNEAQ. The CDR3 is 17 amino acids. The CDR3 region has the DNA TGTGCCAGCAGACCCTTTCCGGGACTAGCATTATACAATGAGCAGTTCTTC. Amino acid sequence: CASRPFPGLALYNEQFF.

The chain combines TRBV19 with TRBJ2-7; D gene uncertain. Trimming removed 6 bases from V and 3 bases from J, with 12 bases in between. CDR3 size: 13 residues. Germline V gene lookup returns CDR1 LNHDA and CDR2 SQIVND (reference sequence). Written as DNA, the CDR3 is TGTGCCAGTAGCCACGCCCTAAGCTACGAGCAGTACTTC. Amino acids: CASSHALSYEQYF.

The gene calls are TRBV7-9 and TRBJ1-1, with no clear D. Germline values: CDR1 SEHNR, CDR2 FQNEAQ (reference sequence). Trimming cost V 4 bases and J 7 bases, with 10 bases left between them. The CDR3 is made up of 12 amino acids. The CDR3 bases are TGTGCCAGCAGCTCCGAGGGCGGTGAAGCTTTCTTT. It encodes CASSSEGGEAFF.

This clone was seen a single time. The rearrangement uses TRBV4-3 and TRBJ2-7; a possible D gene is TRBD1 (5 bases). Trimming shortened V by 4 bases and J by 5 bases, and 18 bases separated the two germline ends. CDR1 is LGHNA and CDR2 is YSLEER in the germline V gene. CDR3 size: 15 residues. The CDR3 region is CASSPNERRVNEQYF. The CDR3 region has the DNA TGCGCCAGCAGCCCGAACGAGCGCAGGGTCAACGAGCAGTACTTC.

The genes are TRBV5-6 and TRBJ2-3, with TRBD2 matching 7 bases. The CDR3 loop spans 14 amino acids. Losses at the gene ends were 4 bases for V and 4 bases for J; bases not matched to a gene: 6. Per the germline V gene, CDR1 is SGHDT and CDR2 is YYEEEE. CDR3 sequence (DNA): TGTGCCAGCAGCGCAGGACTAGTCCCAGATACGCAGTATTTT. Protein: CASSAGLVPDTQYF.

The CDR3 here is CASAPTSGNTDTQYF. The CDR3, as DNA: TGTGCCAGTGCCCCAACTAGCGGGAACACAGATACGCAGTATTTT. The chain joins TRBV19 to TRBJ2-3; 10 bases line up with TRBD2. Germline assignment: CDR1 LNHDA and CDR2 SQIVND (reference sequence). The length of the CDR3 is 15 residues. After removal of 8 bases from V and 2 bases from J, the junction contained 7 bases not matched to a gene.

The V and J genes are TRBV6-1 and TRBJ2-7; TRBD1 might be the D (5 bases). The CDR3 spans 16 residues. Trimming removed 6 bases at V and 2 bases at J, with 20 bases between. Germline V gene data show CDR1 as MNHNS and CDR2 as SASEGT. In nucleotides, the CDR3 is TGTGCCAGCAGCGAAAGCAGGGTTCTCACTACCTACGAGCAGTACTTC. Amino acid sequence: CASSESRVLTTYEQYF.

This clone was seen only once. This rearrangement joins TRBV19 to TRBJ2-7; 7 bases are shared with TRBD2. The V gene's germline CDR1 is LNHDA and CDR2 SQIVND (reference sequence). The trim removed 6 bases at V and 0 bases at J, leaving 2 bases unmatched. The CDR3 is 13 amino acids. CDR3 amino acids: CASRPGGSYEQYF. In nucleotides, the CDR3 is TGTGCCAGTAGGCCGGGGGGCTCCTACGAGCAGTACTTC.